This is a list of T cell receptor beta chains from one sample in a study of CD8+ T cells in alopecia areata. Sequencing used immunoSEQ multiplex PCR; TCRdb keeps in-frame clones, though not all of them. The data hold about 64,000 clones, with 44% observed a single time. The sequenced sample consisted of NKG2D-low CD8+ T cells sorted from blood. The receptors here all came from a human donor with alopecia areata. Each CDR3 is given with its conserved first and last residue. D genes are given only for firm matches. Only part of the rows carry a size: once, few, many, or a class if the clone is expanded.

clone size: .
D gene: .
V gene: TRBV19
CDR3 length: 13
J gene: TRBJ1-2
CDR3 protein: CASSTGENYGYTF
CDR3 DNA: TGTGCCAGTAGTACCGGCGAGAACTATGGCTACACCTTC

clone size: .
D gene: .
V gene: TRBV5-1
CDR3 length: 15
J gene: TRBJ2-7
CDR3 protein: CASSLTWTVSYEQYF
CDR3 DNA: TGCGCCAGCAGCCTAACGTGGACAGTCTCCTACGAGCAGTACTTC

clone size: .
D gene: .
V gene: TRBV29-1
CDR3 length: 13
J gene: TRBJ2-5
CDR3 protein: CSAREGLQETQYF
CDR3 DNA: TGCAGCGCCCGTGAGGGATTGCAAGAGACCCAGTACTTC

clone size: .
D gene: TRBD1
V gene: TRBV29-1
CDR3 length: 13
J gene: TRBJ1-2
CDR3 protein: CSSTPGQGDGYTF
CDR3 DNA: TGCAGCTCTACACCGGGACAGGGGGATGGCTACACCTTC

clone size: .
D gene: TRBD1
V gene: TRBV27
CDR3 length: 16
J gene: TRBJ1-1
CDR3 protein: CASSLGTGGRGTEAFF
CDR3 DNA: TGTGCCAGCAGTTTAGGGACAGGGGGCAGAGGCACTGAAGCTTTCTTT

clone size: .
D gene: .
V gene: TRBV30
CDR3 length: 15
J gene: TRBJ1-5
CDR3 protein: CAWSVLGTRYQPQHF
CDR3 DNA: TGTGCCTGGAGTGTACTAGGGACACGGTATCAGCCCCAGCATTTT

clone size: .
D gene: .
V gene: TRBV5-1
CDR3 length: 15
J gene: TRBJ2-7
CDR3 protein: CASSLKDGSTYEQYF
CDR3 DNA: TGCGCCAGCAGCTTGAAAGACGGGAGTACCTACGAGCAGTACTTC

clone size: many
D gene: .
V gene: TRBV7-6
CDR3 length: 15
J gene: TRBJ2-7
CDR3 protein: CASSFRDFGSYEQYF
CDR3 DNA: TGTGCCAGCAGCTTCCGGGACTTTGGCTCCTACGAGCAGTACTTC

clone size: .
D gene: TRBD2
V gene: TRBV25-1
CDR3 length: 15
J gene: TRBJ2-1
CDR3 protein: CASSWTSGLYNEQFF
CDR3 DNA: TGTGCCAGCAGTTGGACTAGCGGACTCTACAATGAGCAGTTCTTC

clone size: .
D gene: .
V gene: TRBV4-1
CDR3 length: 14
J gene: TRBJ1-1
CDR3 protein: CASSQGQQVPEAFF
CDR3 DNA: TGCGCCAGCAGCCAAGGACAGCAGGTCCCTGAAGCTTTCTTT

clone size: .
D gene: .
V gene: TRBV28
CDR3 length: 12
J gene: TRBJ2-2
CDR3 protein: CASTLGGGELFF
CDR3 DNA: TGTGCCAGCACTCTGGGGGGCGGGGAGCTGTTTTTT

clone size: .
D gene: TRBD1
V gene: TRBV27
CDR3 length: 14
J gene: TRBJ2-5
CDR3 protein: CASSRRQGEETQYF
CDR3 DNA: TGTGCCAGCAGTAGAAGGCAGGGGGAAGAGACCCAGTACTTC

clone size: few
D gene: TRBD1
V gene: TRBV10-3
CDR3 length: 16
J gene: TRBJ2-3
CDR3 protein: CAISLQPGQGTDTQYF
CDR3 DNA: TGTGCCATCAGCCTACAACCGGGACAGGGCACAGATACGCAGTATTTT

clone size: .
D gene: .
V gene: TRBV15
CDR3 length: 13
J gene: TRBJ2-2
CDR3 protein: CATATGVTGELFF
CDR3 DNA: TGTGCCACCGCGACGGGAGTAACCGGGGAGCTGTTTTTT

clone size: .
D gene: .
V gene: TRBV4-1
CDR3 length: 14
J gene: TRBJ2-4
CDR3 protein: CASSQQAEGNIQYF
CDR3 DNA: TGCGCCAGCAGCCAACAAGCGGAGGGAAACATTCAGTACTTC

clone size: .
D gene: .
V gene: TRBV7-9
CDR3 length: 14
J gene: TRBJ2-1
CDR3 protein: CASSPGGNYNEQFF
CDR3 DNA: TGTGCCAGCAGCCCAGGGGGGAATTACAATGAGCAGTTCTTC

clone size: .
D gene: .
V gene: TRBV7-2
CDR3 length: 12
J gene: TRBJ2-7
CDR3 protein: CASSFILQEMAF
CDR3 DNA: TGTGCCAGCAGCTTTATCCTACAGGAGATGGCTTTC

clone size: .
D gene: .
V gene: TRBV9
CDR3 length: 14
J gene: TRBJ1-1
CDR3 protein: CASSIGQRGTEAFF
CDR3 DNA: TGTGCCAGCAGCATTGGACAACGGGGAACTGAAGCTTTCTTT

clone size: .
D gene: TRBD1
V gene: TRBV4-1
CDR3 length: 14
J gene: TRBJ2-7
CDR3 protein: CASSQGGGPYEQYF
CDR3 DNA: TGCGCCAGCAGCCAAGGAGGGGGCCCCTACGAGCAGTACTTC

clone size: .
D gene: .
V gene: TRBV4-1
CDR3 length: 16
J gene: TRBJ2-7
CDR3 protein: CASSQGVGGSSYEQYF
CDR3 DNA: TGCGCCAGCAGCCAGGGAGTCGGGGGCAGCTCCTACGAGCAGTACTTC

clone size: few
D gene: .
V gene: TRBV4-1
CDR3 length: 14
J gene: TRBJ1-1
CDR3 protein: CASSHMTANTEAFF
CDR3 DNA: TGCGCCAGCAGCCACATGACAGCGAACACTGAAGCTTTCTTT

clone size: .
D gene: .
V gene: TRBV29-1
CDR3 length: 13
J gene: TRBJ1-1
CDR3 protein: CSVEDGLNTEAFF
CDR3 DNA: TGCAGCGTTGAAGACGGACTAAACACTGAAGCTTTCTTT

clone size: .
D gene: .
V gene: TRBV29-1
CDR3 length: 12
J gene: TRBJ1-2
CDR3 protein: CSINPEGDGYTF
CDR3 DNA: TGCAGTATCAATCCAGAAGGGGATGGCTACACCTTC

clone size: .
D gene: .
V gene: TRBV4-3
CDR3 length: 16
J gene: TRBJ2-7
CDR3 protein: CASSQETGTLSYEQYF
CDR3 DNA: TGCGCCAGCAGCCAAGAAACCGGGACACTATCCTACGAGCAGTACTTC

clone size: .
D gene: .
V gene: TRBV29-1
CDR3 length: 12
J gene: TRBJ1-4
CDR3 protein: CSVAGIEDKLFF
CDR3 DNA: TGCAGCGTTGCAGGGATAGAGGATAAACTGTTTTTT

clone size: .
D gene: .
V gene: TRBV7-3
CDR3 length: 15
J gene: TRBJ1-1
CDR3 protein: CASSLINRVGTEAFF
CDR3 DNA: TGTGCCAGCAGCTTAATTAACAGGGTTGGCACTGAAGCTTTCTTT

clone size: .
D gene: .
V gene: TRBV4-3
CDR3 length: 17
J gene: TRBJ2-1
CDR3 protein: CASSQDIRRALYNEQFF
CDR3 DNA: TGCGCCAGCAGCCAAGATATAAGGCGGGCTTTATACAATGAGCAGTTCTTC

clone size: .
D gene: TRBD2
V gene: TRBV7-2
CDR3 length: 18
J gene: TRBJ2-1
CDR3 protein: CASSLAVKRGRSYNEQFF
CDR3 DNA: TGTGCCAGCAGCTTAGCGGTTAAGCGGGGGCGCTCCTACAATGAGCAGTTCTTC

clone size: .
D gene: .
V gene: TRBV27
CDR3 length: 16
J gene: TRBJ2-7
CDR3 protein: CASKSLKTGKSYEQYF
CDR3 DNA: TGTGCCAGCAAGAGCCTGAAGACAGGAAAATCCTACGAGCAGTACTTC

clone size: .
D gene: .
V gene: TRBV29-1
CDR3 length: 11
J gene: TRBJ1-2
CDR3 protein: CSVEVGNGYTF
CDR3 DNA: TGCAGCGTTGAAGTCGGGAATGGCTACACCTTC

clone size: .
D gene: .
V gene: TRBV5-1
CDR3 length: 11
J gene: TRBJ1-1
CDR3 protein: CASSLGQEAFF
CDR3 DNA: TGCGCCAGCAGCTTGGGTCAGGAAGCTTTCTTT

clone size: few
D gene: TRBD1
V gene: TRBV29-1
CDR3 length: 14
J gene: TRBJ1-2
CDR3 protein: CSVWDREPNYGYTF
CDR3 DNA: TGCAGCGTCTGGGACAGGGAACCCAACTATGGCTACACCTTC

clone size: .
D gene: .
V gene: TRBV13
CDR3 length: 13
J gene: TRBJ1-2
CDR3 protein: CASSLGRAYGYTF
CDR3 DNA: TGTGCCAGCAGCCTCGGGAGGGCCTATGGCTACACCTTC

clone size: few
D gene: .
V gene: TRBV29-1
CDR3 length: 13
J gene: TRBJ2-2
CDR3 protein: CSVLGDNTGELFF
CDR3 DNA: TGCAGCGTTTTAGGAGATAACACCGGGGAGCTGTTTTTT

clone size: .
D gene: .
V gene: TRBV29-1
CDR3 length: 15
J gene: TRBJ2-1
CDR3 protein: CSVGTGDSSYNEQFF
CDR3 DNA: TGCAGCGTTGGGACCGGCGATAGCTCCTACAATGAGCAGTTCTTC

clone size: .
D gene: TRBD1
V gene: TRBV9
CDR3 length: 17
J gene: TRBJ1-2
CDR3 protein: CASSPSGQGIIRNGYTF
CDR3 DNA: TGTGCCAGCAGCCCATCCGGACAGGGGATCATACGGAATGGCTACACCTTC

clone size: .
D gene: .
V gene: TRBV27
CDR3 length: 14
J gene: TRBJ2-7
CDR3 protein: CASSRGLTSHEQYF
CDR3 DNA: TGTGCCAGCAGTAGAGGACTTACCTCTCACGAGCAGTACTTC

clone size: few
D gene: .
V gene: TRBV7-8
CDR3 length: 13
J gene: TRBJ2-7
CDR3 protein: CASTTGTTREQYF
CDR3 DNA: TGTGCCAGCACCACCGGGACAACGCGCGAGCAGTACTTC

clone size: .
D gene: .
V gene: TRBV7-9
CDR3 length: 15
J gene: TRBJ2-7
CDR3 protein: CASSLRTGASYEQYF
CDR3 DNA: TGTGCCAGCAGCTTAAGGACGGGGGCGTCCTACGAGCAGTACTTC

clone size: .
D gene: .
V gene: TRBV5-1
CDR3 length: 14
J gene: TRBJ2-1
CDR3 protein: CASSSGTGLNEQFF
CDR3 DNA: TGCGCCAGCAGCTCCGGGACGGGCCTTAATGAGCAGTTCTTC

clone size: .
D gene: .
V gene: TRBV5-6
CDR3 length: 14
J gene: TRBJ2-7
CDR3 protein: CASSPTWGSNEQYF
CDR3 DNA: TGTGCCAGCAGCCCGACATGGGGCTCCAACGAGCAGTACTTC

clone size: .
D gene: TRBD1
V gene: TRBV29-1
CDR3 length: 14
J gene: TRBJ1-2
CDR3 protein: CSVEGRQGNYGYTF
CDR3 DNA: TGCAGCGTTGAAGGGCGACAGGGTAACTATGGCTACACCTTC

clone size: .
D gene: TRBD1
V gene: TRBV5-1
CDR3 length: 13
J gene: TRBJ2-7
CDR3 protein: CASSWDRGYEQYF
CDR3 DNA: TGCGCCAGCAGCTGGGACAGGGGCTACGAGCAGTACTTC

clone size: .
D gene: TRBD1
V gene: TRBV29-1
CDR3 length: 14
J gene: TRBJ1-1
CDR3 protein: CSVSTGDENTEAFF
CDR3 DNA: TGCAGCGTTTCCACAGGGGACGAGAACACTGAAGCTTTCTTT

clone size: .
D gene: TRBD2
V gene: TRBV4-2
CDR3 length: 17
J gene: TRBJ2-5
CDR3 protein: CASSQVAGGPFQETQYF
CDR3 DNA: TGTGCCAGCAGCCAAGTAGCGGGGGGGCCATTTCAAGAGACCCAGTACTTC

clone size: few
D gene: .
V gene: TRBV7-9
CDR3 length: 11
J gene: TRBJ1-1
CDR3 protein: CASITGSEAFF
CDR3 DNA: TGTGCAAGCATTACGGGGAGTGAAGCTTTCTTT

clone size: few
D gene: .
V gene: TRBV29-1
CDR3 length: 14
J gene: TRBJ1-1
CDR3 protein: CSVVGDRGGPEAFF
CDR3 DNA: TGCAGCGTTGTGGGCGACAGAGGGGGGCCCGAAGCTTTCTTT

clone size: .
D gene: .
V gene: TRBV25-1
CDR3 length: 14
J gene: TRBJ2-1
CDR3 protein: CATVARGLYNEQFF
CDR3 DNA: TGTGCCACCGTAGCGAGGGGTCTCTACAATGAGCAGTTCTTC

clone size: few
D gene: TRBD2
V gene: TRBV29-1
CDR3 length: 18
J gene: TRBJ2-4
CDR3 protein: CSVEGLAGGKGAKNIQYF
CDR3 DNA: TGCAGCGTTGAAGGACTAGCGGGAGGGAAAGGGGCCAAAAACATTCAGTACTTC

clone size: few
D gene: TRBD2
V gene: TRBV29-1
CDR3 length: 14
J gene: TRBJ2-2
CDR3 protein: CSVIAGINTGELFF
CDR3 DNA: TGCAGCGTTATAGCGGGGATCAACACCGGGGAGCTGTTTTTT

clone size: few
D gene: .
V gene: TRBV19
CDR3 length: 14
J gene: TRBJ2-7
CDR3 protein: CASSQSGRDWEQYF
CDR3 DNA: TGTGCCAGTAGTCAGAGCGGCAGGGACTGGGAGCAGTACTTC

clone size: few
D gene: .
V gene: TRBV19
CDR3 length: 14
J gene: TRBJ2-1
CDR3 protein: CASRETVTYNEQFF
CDR3 DNA: TGTGCCAGTAGAGAGACGGTGACCTACAATGAGCAGTTCTTC

clone size: .
D gene: .
V gene: TRBV5-1
CDR3 length: 13
J gene: TRBJ2-3
CDR3 protein: CASSSLGADTQYF
CDR3 DNA: TGCGCCAGCAGCTCGCTGGGAGCAGATACGCAGTATTTT

clone size: .
D gene: .
V gene: TRBV29-1
CDR3 length: 10
J gene: TRBJ1-1
CDR3 protein: CSVRQREAFF
CDR3 DNA: TGCAGCGTGCGACAGCGTGAAGCTTTCTTT

clone size: .
D gene: .
V gene: TRBV4-1
CDR3 length: 13
J gene: TRBJ2-7
CDR3 protein: CASSPGRGYEQYF
CDR3 DNA: TGCGCCAGCAGCCCCGGCAGGGGATACGAGCAGTACTTC

clone size: .
D gene: .
V gene: TRBV6-5
CDR3 length: 14
J gene: TRBJ1-1
CDR3 protein: CASSYSSRGTEAFF
CDR3 DNA: TGTGCCAGCAGTTACTCAAGCCGGGGCACTGAAGCTTTCTTT

clone size: .
D gene: TRBD2
V gene: TRBV7-3
CDR3 length: 17
J gene: TRBJ2-3
CDR3 protein: CASSPGLAQANTDTQYF
CDR3 DNA: TGTGCCAGCAGCCCAGGACTAGCTCAGGCCAACACAGATACGCAGTATTTT

clone size: .
D gene: TRBD2
V gene: TRBV2
CDR3 length: 19
J gene: TRBJ2-1
CDR3 protein: CASSGTGTSGSLNYNEQFF
CDR3 DNA: TGTGCCAGCAGTGGTACCGGGACTAGCGGGAGCTTAAACTACAATGAGCAGTTCTTC

clone size: .
D gene: TRBD2
V gene: TRBV29-1
CDR3 length: 13
J gene: TRBJ2-3
CDR3 protein: CSVEDEAGDTQYF
CDR3 DNA: TGCAGCGTTGAGGATGAAGCGGGGGATACGCAGTATTTT